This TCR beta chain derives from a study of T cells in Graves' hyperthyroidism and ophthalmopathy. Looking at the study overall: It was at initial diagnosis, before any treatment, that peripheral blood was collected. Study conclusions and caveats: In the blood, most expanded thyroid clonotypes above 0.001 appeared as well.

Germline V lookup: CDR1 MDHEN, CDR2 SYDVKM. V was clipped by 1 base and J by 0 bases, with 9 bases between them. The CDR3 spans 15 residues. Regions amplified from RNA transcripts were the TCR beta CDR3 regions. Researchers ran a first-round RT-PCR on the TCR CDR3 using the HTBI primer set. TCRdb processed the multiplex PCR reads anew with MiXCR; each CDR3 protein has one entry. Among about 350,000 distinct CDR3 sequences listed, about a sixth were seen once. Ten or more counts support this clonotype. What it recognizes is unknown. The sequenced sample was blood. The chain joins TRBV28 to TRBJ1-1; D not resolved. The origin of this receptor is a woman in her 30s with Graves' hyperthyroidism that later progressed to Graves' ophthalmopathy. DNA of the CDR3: TGTGCCAGCAGTTTATTCGGCAGCTTGAACACTGAAGCTTTCTTT. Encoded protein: CASSLFGSLNTEAFF.